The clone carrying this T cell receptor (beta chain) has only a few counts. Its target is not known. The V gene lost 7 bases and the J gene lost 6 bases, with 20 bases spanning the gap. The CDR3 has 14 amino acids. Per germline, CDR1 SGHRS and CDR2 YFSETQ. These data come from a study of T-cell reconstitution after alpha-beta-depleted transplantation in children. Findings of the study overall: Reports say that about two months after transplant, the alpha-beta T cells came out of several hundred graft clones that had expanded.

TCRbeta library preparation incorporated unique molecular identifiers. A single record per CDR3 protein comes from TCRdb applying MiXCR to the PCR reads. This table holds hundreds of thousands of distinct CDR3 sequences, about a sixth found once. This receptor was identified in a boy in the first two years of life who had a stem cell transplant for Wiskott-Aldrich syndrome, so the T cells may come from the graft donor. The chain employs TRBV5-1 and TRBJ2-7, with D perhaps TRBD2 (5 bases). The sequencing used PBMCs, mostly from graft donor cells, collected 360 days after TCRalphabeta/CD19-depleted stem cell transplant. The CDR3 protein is CASHDPGSSGEQYF. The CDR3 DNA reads TGCGCCAGCCACGATCCGGGGTCCTCGGGCGAGCAGTACTTC.